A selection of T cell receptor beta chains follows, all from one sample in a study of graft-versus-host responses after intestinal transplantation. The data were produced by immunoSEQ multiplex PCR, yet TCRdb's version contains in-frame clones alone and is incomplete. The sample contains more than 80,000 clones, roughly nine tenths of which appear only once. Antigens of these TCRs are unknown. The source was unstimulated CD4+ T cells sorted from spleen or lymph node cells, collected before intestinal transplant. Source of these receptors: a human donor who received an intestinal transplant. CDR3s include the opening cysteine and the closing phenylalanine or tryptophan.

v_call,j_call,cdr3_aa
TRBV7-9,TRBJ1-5,CASSLQGPQHF
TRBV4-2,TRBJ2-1,CASSHVSNEQFF
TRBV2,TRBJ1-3,CASRRTPDSGNTIYF
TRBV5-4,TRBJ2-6,CASSLAAGANVLTF
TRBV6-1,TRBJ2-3,CASSASTSGLYTQYF
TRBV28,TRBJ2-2,CASSWDRGRSGELFF
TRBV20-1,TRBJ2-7,CSARDSYEQYF
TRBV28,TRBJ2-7,CASSLPGLEQYF
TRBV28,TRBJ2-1,CASSPGSYNEQFF
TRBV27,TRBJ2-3,CASSVTSGDYRTDTQYF
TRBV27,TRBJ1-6,CASSFHTPDRGRTSSPLHF
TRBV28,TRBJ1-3,CASSQIQGRENTIYF
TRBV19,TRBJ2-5,CASSKGLEETQYF
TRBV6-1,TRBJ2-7,CAINRAFSYEQYF
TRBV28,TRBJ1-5,CASSSTGPFGQPQHF
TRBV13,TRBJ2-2,CASSPGVANTGELFF
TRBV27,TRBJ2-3,CASSLSGRPTDTQYF
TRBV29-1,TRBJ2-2,CSVAEFGVGELFF
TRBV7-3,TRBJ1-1,CASSPDSSNTEAFF
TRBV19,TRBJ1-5,CASSIEGTGVLSQPQHF
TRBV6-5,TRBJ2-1,CATGLAGGNEQFF
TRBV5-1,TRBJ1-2,CASSLVTAGDYTF
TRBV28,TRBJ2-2,CASSLLLRGADTGELFF
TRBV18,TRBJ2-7,CASSLTSGSAYEQYF
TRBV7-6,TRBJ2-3,CASSLAQGATDTQYF
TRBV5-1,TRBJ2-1,CASSYQADSEQFF
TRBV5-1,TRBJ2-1,CASSRASGDVGEQFF
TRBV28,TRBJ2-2,CASSLSHPRELFF
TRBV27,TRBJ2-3,CASSLYSNTDTQYF